The next 22 T cell receptor beta chains were all read from a single sample in a study of blood T cell repertoires in COVID-19. TCRdb's copy holds only in-frame clones and misses some; the assay was immunoSEQ multiplex PCR. The repertoire holds about 150,000 clones, with more than 70% as singletons. Sequenced: peripheral blood. All receptors come from a woman in her forties or fifties with acute or convalescent COVID-19.

This clone has ten or more counts. The chain recombines TRBV27 with TRBJ2-1; TRBD2 aligns across 7 bases. This CDR3 comprises 16 residues. Germline lookup yields CDR1 MNHEY and CDR2 SMNVEV (reference sequence). Trimming cost V 2 bases and J 5 bases; bases outside gene matches: 9. CDR3 residues: CASSLTPAGSHNEQFF. The CDR3 nucleotides are TGTGCCAGCAGTTTAACCCCAGCGGGGAGTCACAATGAGCAGTTCTTC.

This chain uses TRBV6-6 with TRBJ2-7, with D possibly TRBD2 on 6 matching bases. V dropped 11 bases and J dropped 7 bases, with 21 bases sitting between them. Germline-derived CDR1 and CDR2 are MNHNY and SVGAGI (reference sequence). The CDR3 covers 13 residues. The CDR3 DNA reads as TGTGCCGGTAGTAGGGACTCCCGAGGGGAGCAGTACTTC. Translation gives CAGSRDSRGEQYF.

This chain links TRBV4-3 with TRBJ2-7, with D unclear. This CDR3 contains 15 residues. CDR1 LGHNA and CDR2 YSLEER come from the germline V gene. Trimming shortened V by 1 base and J by 1 base, and 11 bases separated the two germline ends. CDR3 sequence (DNA): TGCGCCAGCAGCCAAGCTGCCAGATCATCCTACGAGCAGTACTTC. Amino acid sequence: CASSQAARSSYEQYF.

The chain has TRBV19 and TRBJ1-2; D may be TRBD1 (6 bases). The V gene's germline CDR1 is LNHDA and CDR2 SQIVND (reference sequence). V lost 8 bases, J lost 7 bases, and 23 bases lay in between. This CDR3 spans 15 amino acids. The CDR3 region is CASGPPRRGSFGYTF. The CDR3 bases are TGTGCCAGTGGACCCCCCCGCAGGGGTAGTTTTGGCTACACCTTC.

This chain joins TRBV19 and TRBJ1-4, with D uncertain. The CDR3 consists of 13 residues. Trimming removed 3 bases at V and 2 bases at J, with 4 bases between. The germline V gene has CDR1 LNHDA and CDR2 SQIVND (reference sequence). CDR3 in amino acids: CASSISTNEKLFF. The CDR3 DNA reads as TGTGCCAGTAGTATCTCTACTAATGAAAAACTGTTTTTT.

The CDR3 protein is CASSQLDMGQKYQPQHF. The CDR3, as DNA: TGCGCCAGCAGCCAGCTCGACATGGGACAGAAGTATCAGCCCCAGCATTTT. The chain is built from TRBV4-1 and TRBJ1-5; 7 bases are a match to TRBD1. Germline V CDR1 and CDR2: MGHRA, YSYEKL. V shed 3 bases, J shed 5 bases, and the junction held 13 bases outside the gene matches. The length of the CDR3 is 17 residues.

CDR3 amino acids: CSAADRATNTEAFF. The CDR3 DNA follows: TGCAGCGCTGCGGACAGGGCGACGAACACTGAAGCTTTCTTT. The V gene is TRBV29-1, the J gene TRBJ1-1; 8 bases fit TRBD1. The CDR3 covers 14 residues. From germline, CDR1 is SQVTM and CDR2 ANQGSEA. J gave up 1 base and V 7 bases, and 8 bases lay outside the gene matches.

V and J are TRBV1 and TRBJ2-2; the tabulated D call, TRBD2, remains unverified against the DNA. TRBV1 has pseudogene status. This CDR3 has 17 amino acids. The CDR3 nucleotides read TGCACCAGCAGCCAAGATAGGGGGGGGCCGGGCACCGGGGAGCTGTTTTTT. Translation gives CTSSQDRGGPGTGELFF.

This chain uses TRBV28 with TRBJ1-6; D perhaps matches TRBD1 (5 bases). Germline V gene lookup returns CDR1 MDHEN and CDR2 SYDVKM. Trimming took off 7 bases at V and 13 bases at J, with 14 bases between the two ends. The CDR3 has 12 residues. DNA for the CDR3: TGTGCCAGCACGCCCCTGGAGGGGCCCCTCCACTTT. Its translation: CASTPLEGPLHF.

V is TRBV5-6 and J is TRBJ2-7; D call uncertain. Per the germline V gene, CDR1 is SGHDT and CDR2 is YYEEEE. The CDR3 runs to 14 residues. V lost 3 bases and J 0 bases, leaving 10 bases between the germline ends. The CDR3 reads CASSWAAYSYEQYF. CDR3 sequence (DNA): TGTGCCAGCAGCTGGGCAGCCTACTCCTACGAGCAGTACTTC.

This chain connects TRBV28 to TRBJ1-3; the D is unclear. Germline CDR1 and CDR2: MDHEN and SYDVKM. The CDR3 loop spans 16 amino acids. Trimming stripped 1 base from V and 0 bases from J, with 10 bases between. The CDR3 protein is CASSLSSGVSGNTIYF. The CDR3 nucleotides are TGTGCCAGCAGTTTATCTTCAGGTGTCTCTGGAAACACCATATATTTT.

The V and J genes are TRBV4-2 and TRBJ1-5; the D gene is possibly TRBD1 (5 bases). Germline lookup yields CDR1 LGHNA and CDR2 YNFKEQ. The V gene lost 0 bases and the J gene lost 9 bases, with 18 bases spanning the gap. The CDR3 extends over 16 amino acids. In DNA form, the CDR3 reads TGTGCCAGCAGCCAAGAATCCCAGGGCGACATGCGGCCCCAGCATTTT. It specifies CASSQESQGDMRPQHF.

This clone was found a few times. This rearrangement joins TRBV6-5 to TRBJ1-1, with D possibly matching TRBD1 (5 bases). The CDR3 length is 15 residues. V was cut by 6 bases and J by 0 bases, with 14 bases left in between. The V gene's germline CDR1 is MNHEY and CDR2 SVGAGI. The CDR3 sequence is CASRPRGTMNTEAFF. In DNA, the CDR3 is TGTGCCAGCAGACCCCGGGGGACGATGAACACTGAAGCTTTCTTT.

This clone has a single count. V gene TRBV3-1 (or the pseudogene TRBV3-2) combines with J gene TRBJ2-5, with 9 bases aligning to TRBD1. With V trimmed by 3 bases and J by 7 bases, 12 bases remained unmatched. The CDR3 consists of 16 residues. Looked up from germline, CDR1 is LGHDT and CDR2 is YNNKEL (reference sequence). CDR3 in DNA: TGTGCCAGCAGCCAGGGGACAGGGCACGTCACTGGGACCCAGTACTTC. This gives the protein CASSQGTGHVTGTQYF.

The chain carries TRBV5-1 and TRBJ2-2; TRBD2 matches 9 bases. This CDR3 has 16 residues. CDR1 and CDR2 (germline): SGHRS, YFSETQ. J gave up 2 bases and V 4 bases, and 6 bases lay outside the gene matches. The CDR3 protein is CASSRGAGGNTGELFF. The CDR3 region has the DNA TGCGCCAGCAGCCGGGGAGCGGGGGGTAACACCGGGGAGCTGTTTTTT.

J is TRBJ2-7 and V is TRBV10-3, with a weak D call TRBD1 (6 bases). CDR3 length equals 14 residues. CDR1 and CDR2 from the germline V gene are ENHRY and SYGVKD. Trimming removed 6 bases at V and 3 bases at J, with 15 bases between. The CDR3 DNA follows: TGTGCCATCAGGCCTTCGGGACAACTCTACGAGCAGTACTTC. Its protein is CAIRPSGQLYEQYF.

This clone occurred once. The chain has TRBV7-2 and TRBJ2-7; TRBD2 agrees at 10 bases. With V trimmed by 5 bases and J by 5 bases, 9 bases remained unmatched. This CDR3 comprises 15 residues. Germline loops: CDR1 SGHTA, CDR2 FQGNSA. CDR3 in amino acids: CASSIVAGGNNEQYF. In nucleotides, the CDR3 is TGTGCCAGCAGCATTGTAGCGGGGGGAAATAACGAGCAGTACTTC.

This chain uses TRBV10-3 with TRBJ2-1; D is perhaps TRBD1 (5 bases). This CDR3 has 13 residues. V was clipped by 0 bases and J by 5 bases, with 5 bases between them. The germline V gene encodes CDR1 ENHRY and CDR2 SYGVKD. This chain's CDR3 is CAISESDNNEQFF. Written as DNA, the CDR3 is TGTGCCATCAGTGAGTCGGACAACAATGAGCAGTTCTTC.

The chain employs TRBV6-6 and TRBJ1-6; 8 bases are a match to TRBD1. The J segment lost 7 bases and the V segment lost 5 bases, leaving 7 bases of the junction unmatched. The length of the CDR3 is 15 residues. Per germline, CDR1 MNHNY and CDR2 SVGAGI (reference sequence). The CDR3 loop reads CASSSQGTGNSPLHF. The CDR3 DNA reads as TGTGCCAGCAGTAGCCAAGGGACAGGCAATTCACCCCTCCACTTT.

The gene calls are TRBV11-2 and TRBJ1-6; maybe TRBD1 (6 bases). The CDR3 contains 15 residues. CDR1 and CDR2 (germline): SGHAT, FQNNGV. Trimming removed 5 bases from V and 4 bases from J, with 12 bases in between. This chain's CDR3 is CASSLSDSYNSPLHF. CDR3 nucleotide sequence: TGTGCCAGCAGCCTTTCGGACAGTTATAATTCACCCCTCCACTTT.

The rearrangement uses TRBV5-4 and TRBJ2-2, with D maybe TRBD2 (7 bases). Trimming removed 2 bases at V and 3 bases at J, with 11 bases between. CDR1 SGHNT and CDR2 YYREEE come from the germline V gene (reference sequence). This CDR3 comprises 15 residues. The CDR3 DNA reads as TGTGCCAGCAGCTTACGGGGGGCCGACACCGGGGAGCTGTTTTTT. It translates to CASSLRGADTGELFF.

The chain joins TRBV7-2 to TRBJ1-4, with D possibly being TRBD1 (6 bases). V lost 5 bases to trimming and J lost 7 bases, with 17 bases between them. CDR1 is SGHTA, CDR2 FQGNSA, per germline. The CDR3 contains 15 residues. CDR3 residues: CASSRTWDNVEKLFF. The DNA of the CDR3 is TGTGCCAGCAGCCGGACCTGGGACAACGTTGAAAAACTGTTTTTT.